The clone carrying this T cell receptor (beta chain) showed up just a few times. No antigen is known for it. These data come from a study of T-cell memory formation after mild COVID-19. The ends were cut back, 7 bases at V and 10 bases at J, with 11 bases in the middle. CDR1 and CDR2 from the germline V gene are SEHNR and FQNEAQ (reference sequence). The CDR3 loop spans 12 amino acids. General study results and limits: Within pre-infection memory, some responding clones were found, suggesting cross-reactive memory joined.

Researchers used 5'RACE with constant-segment primers to make TCR alpha and TCR beta cDNA libraries that carry sample barcodes and UMIs. TCRdb re-called the 5' RACE reads through MiXCR, storing one row per CDR3 protein. The sample lists over 70,000 distinct CDR3 sequences, around 16% occurring once. This rearrangement joins TRBV7-9 to TRBJ1-6; the D is unclear. Sequences were obtained from PBMCs or a T cell subset sorted from them (not recorded which). The TCR sequence derives from a man between 18 and 35 years old who had mild COVID-19 (a few samples of this study predate the infection). Cell type and time point are not known. The CDR3 loop is CASTNTGSPLHF. CDR3 sequence (DNA): TGTGCCAGCACCAACACCGGCTCACCCCTCCACTTT.